These T cell receptor beta chains were read from a single sample in a study of T-cell reconstitution after alpha-beta-depleted transplantation in children. MiXCR, run by TCRdb on the PCR reads, gives a single entry per CDR3 protein. The table records 550,000 to 600,000 distinct CDR3 sequences, roughly 23% of them present only once. The specimen was PBMCs, mostly from graft donor cells, collected 360 days after TCRalphabeta/CD19-depleted stem cell transplant. The receptor set was obtained from a boy under two years old who had a stem cell transplant for acute myeloid leukemia, so the T cells may come from the graft donor. CDR3s include the opening cysteine and the closing phenylalanine or tryptophan. A D gene is named only where the DNA matches it firmly. Expanded clones get a size class; other rows say once, few or many, or leave the size out.

>many|TRBV5-1|16|TRBJ2-3|TRBD2
TGCGCCAGCAGCCTGGATCCTAGCGGGGGTGCAGATACGCAGTATTTT
CASSLDPSGGADTQYF
>.|TRBV20-1|13|TRBJ2-1|TRBD2
TGCAGTTCCTCGGGACTAGCTGATTTTGAGCAGTTCTTC
CSSSGLADFEQFF
>.|TRBV4-3|16|TRBJ2-3|.
TGCGCCAGCAGCCAAGGTCGCTGGGCTAGCACAGATACGCAGTATTTT
CASSQGRWASTDTQYF
>few|TRBV9|15|TRBJ2-7|.
TGTGCCAGCAGCGCAGGCGGTATGTTAGACTACGAGCAGTACTTC
CASSAGGMLDYEQYF
>few|TRBV5-1|14|TRBJ2-1|.
TGCGCCAGCAGCTTGAGGCAGGCGGCGGATGAGCAGTTCTTC
CASSLRQAADEQFF
>many|TRBV7-2|11|TRBJ2-2|.
TGTGCCAGCAGTGTCACCGGGGAGCTGTTTTTT
CASSVTGELFF
>.|TRBV20-1|12|TRBJ2-7|.
TGCAGTGCGACCCACCGGGGATGGGAGCAGTACTTC
CSATHRGWEQYF
>few|TRBV6-1|14|TRBJ2-7|.
TGTGCCAGCAGGACCTCTATCCCTCCCTACGAGCAGTACTTC
CASRTSIPPYEQYF
>few|TRBV12-3/TRBV12-4|14|TRBJ1-1|.
TGTGCCAGCAGTTTGGGCAGGTGGGACACTGAAGCTTTCTTT
CASSLGRWDTEAFF
>many|TRBV15|14|TRBJ2-7|.
TGTGCCACCAGCGGATTATCAGCCAACTACGAGCAGTACTTC
CATSGLSANYEQYF
>.|TRBV20-1|15|TRBJ2-3|TRBD1
TGCAGTGCAGACTGGACAGGCACTAACACAGATACGCAGTATTTT
CSADWTGTNTDTQYF
>few|TRBV7-2|15|TRBJ2-1|TRBD2
TGTGCCAGCAGATCCGGGACTAGCCCGGCCCATGAGCAGTTCTTC
CASRSGTSPAHEQFF
>.|TRBV20-1|13|TRBJ1-2|.
TGCAGTGCTAGACCCCCCGGTGGTTATGGCTACACCTTC
CSARPPGGYGYTF
>.|TRBV12-3/TRBV12-4|17|TRBJ2-2|TRBD2
TGTGCCAGCAGTAAGACTAGCGGGGGGCCGGGGACCGGGGAGCTGTTTTTT
CASSKTSGGPGTGELFF
>many|TRBV29-1|12|TRBJ2-5|.
TGCAGCGTTTGGACCAACCAAGAGACCCAGTACTTC
CSVWTNQETQYF
>many|TRBV11-2|18|TRBJ2-2|.
TGTGCCAGCAGCTTAGATGGGGGATGGACTATCGACACCGGGGAGCTGTTTTTT
CASSLDGGWTIDTGELFF
>many|TRBV7-9|20|TRBJ2-3|.
TGTGCCAGCAGCTTAAGCCTTATTGTGCAGAGGCAGAAAGGCACAGATACGCAGTATTTT
CASSLSLIVQRQKGTDTQYF
>.|TRBV15|11|TRBJ2-7|.
TGTGCCACCAGCAAAGGTCGAGAGCAGTACTTC
CATSKGREQYF
>many|TRBV24-1|16|TRBJ2-1|TRBD1
TGTGCCACCAGTACCGGCGGGACAGGGACCTACAATGAGCAGTTCTTC
CATSTGGTGTYNEQFF
>few|TRBV19|15|TRBJ1-3|.
TGTGCCAGTAGCCCAGCGGGGGGCAATGGAAACACCATATATTTT
CASSPAGGNGNTIYF
>.|TRBV28|16|TRBJ2-3|.
TGTGCCAGCAGTTGGGGCTCTACGACTAGCACAGATACGCAGTATTTT
CASSWGSTTSTDTQYF
>many|TRBV20-1|13|TRBJ1-1|TRBD1
TGCAGTGCTACCACAGGGGCGCGAACTGAAGCTTTCTTT
CSATTGARTEAFF
>few|TRBV12-3/TRBV12-4|12|TRBJ1-4|.
TGTGCCAGCAGCCCATGGGGAGAAAAACTGTTTTTT
CASSPWGEKLFF
>.|TRBV28|14|TRBJ1-2|TRBD1
TGTGCCAGCAGTTTAATTGCAGGGGGCGATGGCTACACCTTC
CASSLIAGGDGYTF
>.|TRBV7-2|16|TRBJ1-5|.
TGTGCCAGCAGCTTAGAGGAGGGGTATAGCAATCAGCCCCAGCATTTT
CASSLEEGYSNQPQHF
>many|TRBV6-2/TRBV6-3|14|TRBJ1-1|.
TGTGCCAGCAGGAATGGACTATCGGACACTGAAGCTTTCTTT
CASRNGLSDTEAFF
>many|TRBV7-2|15|TRBJ2-7|.
TGTGCCAGCAGTCCCCGGCAACGGGGAACCTACGAGCAGTACTTC
CASSPRQRGTYEQYF
>.|TRBV6-1|17|TRBJ2-2|.
TGTGCCAGCACAACTCCTAACGGGGGTACGAACACCGGGGAGCTGTTTTTT
CASTTPNGGTNTGELFF
>few|TRBV7-9|16|TRBJ2-3|TRBD2
TGTGCCAGCAGTTTCAGATCTAGCGGGAGCACAGATACGCAGTATTTT
CASSFRSSGSTDTQYF
>.|TRBV11-3|17|TRBJ2-5|TRBD2
TGTGCCAGCAGCTCCGGACTAGCGGGGCCCAGGGAGGAGACCCAGTACTTC
CASSSGLAGPREETQYF
>.|TRBV11-1|13|TRBJ1-6|.
TGTGCCAGCGCCCGGGACATAGTCTCACCCCTCCACTTT
CASARDIVSPLHF
>.|TRBV12-3/TRBV12-4|15|TRBJ2-7|TRBD2
TGTGCCAGCAAGGGTAATGGGGGGGTGCCCTACGAGCAGTACTTC
CASKGNGGVPYEQYF
>many|TRBV12-3/TRBV12-4|13|TRBJ2-2|.
TGTGCCAGCAGTTTATCCAGGTCCGGGGAGCTGTTTTTT
CASSLSRSGELFF
>many|TRBV15|16|TRBJ2-2|.
TGTGCCACCAGCAGAGAACGGGGTGCGAACACCGGGGAGCTGTTTTTT
CATSRERGANTGELFF
>many|TRBV5-1|15|TRBJ1-6|.
TGCGCCAGCAGCTTGGTTGGAGCAAATAATTCACCCCTCCACTTT
CASSLVGANNSPLHF
>many|TRBV7-3|13|TRBJ2-1|TRBD1
TGTGCCAGCAGCCCTGGACAGGTTTCTGAGCAGTTCTTC
CASSPGQVSEQFF
>few|TRBV6-1|15|TRBJ1-1|.
TGTGCCAGCAGTCGACGAGCGGAGAGAGCCACTGAAGCTTTCTTT
CASSRRAERATEAFF
>many|TRBV20-1|15|TRBJ2-1|TRBD2
TGCAGTGCTAGAGACGGGACTAGCGGGGGGAGTGAGCAGTTCTTC
CSARDGTSGGSEQFF
>.|TRBV4-2|21|TRBJ2-1|TRBD1
TGTGCCATGGGCCCTCTGCCCATGACAGGGTTCCCGAAGAATGAGTATAATGAGCAGTTCTTC
CAMGPLPMTGFPKNEYNEQFF
>few|TRBV9|14|TRBJ2-2|TRBD2
TGTGCCAGCAGCGCTAGCGGGGCGTCCGGGGAGCTGTTTTTT
CASSASGASGELFF
>.|TRBV6-2/TRBV6-3|15|TRBJ1-2|.
TGTGCCAGCTGGAGAGCGGGTCGAGCTAACTATGGCTACACCTTC
CASWRAGRANYGYTF
>few|TRBV6-5|19|TRBJ2-3|TRBD2
TGTGCCAGCAGTTACTCGAGTATATGGGCGGGGGGGGGCACAGATACGCAGTATTTT
CASSYSSIWAGGGTDTQYF